This TCR beta chain derives from a study of T cells after yellow fever vaccination. Study-wide context: Fractions of low cell number were prepared using SMART-Seq v4 Ultra Low Input.

As TCR cDNA was made by 5'RACE template switching, a universal primer site and UMIs were added. One entry per CDR3 protein results from TCRdb running MiXCR on the 5' RACE reads. The table includes a few hundred thousand distinct CDR3 sequences, about 19% detected once. Points from the study as a whole: After the booster, 96% of CD4 and more than 75% of CD8 primary-response clones were re-detected. The secondary response was weaker but peaked faster, day 5 versus 15.

CDR1 and CDR2 from the germline V gene are LNHDA and SQIVND (reference sequence). The germline V and J ends were trimmed by 4 bases and 1 base, with 8 bases remaining between them. This CDR3 region has 13 residues. Regarding this clonotype: The antigen is undetermined.

The receptor was derived from a man aged 30-40 years who received the YFV17D yellow fever vaccine. The input for sequencing was PBMCs, taken 15 days after the yellow fever booster vaccination. V gene TRBV19 combines with J gene TRBJ2-7; D is perhaps TRBD1 (5 bases). In nucleotides, the CDR3 is TGTGCCAGTAGTACTGCAGGGTCCTACGAGCAGTACTTC. This gives the protein CASSTAGSYEQYF.